Each of the 30 T cell receptor beta chains below was sequenced from the same sample in a study of blood T cell repertoires in COVID-19. TCRdb's table, derived via immunoSEQ multiplex PCR, lists solely in-frame clones and lacks some. The sample holds about 280,000 clones, about nine tenths seen once. Sequencing was performed on peripheral blood. The receptors were sampled from a man aged 50-59 years with acute or convalescent COVID-19.

This sequence joins TRBV6-5 and TRBJ2-7, with D possibly TRBD1 on 6 matching bases. The CDR3 is 15 amino acids. The germline V gene has CDR1 MNHEY and CDR2 SVGAGI. V was clipped by 2 bases and J by 0 bases, with 11 bases between them. The CDR3 loop is CASSYTRTASYEQYF. DNA of the CDR3: TGTGCCAGCAGTTACACGAGGACAGCCTCCTACGAGCAGTACTTC.

The CDR3 DNA reads as TGTGCCAGCTCACCACTGCGAGAGACCCAGTACTTC. Amino acid sequence: CASSPLRETQYF. The genes are TRBV18 and TRBJ2-5; no definite D call. This CDR3 contains 12 residues. The germline V gene encodes CDR1 KGHSH and CDR2 LQKENI. Trimming shortened V by 1 base and J by 4 bases, and 4 bases separated the two germline ends.

This clone was detected only a few times. V is TRBV30 and J is TRBJ1-2; no reliable D call. Looked up from germline, CDR1 is GTSNPN and CDR2 is SVGIG (reference sequence). The length of the CDR3 is 12 residues. The DNA of the CDR3 is TGTGAGGAGAGATCCCCTAACTATGGCTACACCTTC. Its translation: CEERSPNYGYTF.

This rearrangement joins TRBV6-1 to TRBJ2-7, with 7 bases identical to TRBD1. This CDR3 region has 16 residues. Germline V lookup: CDR1 MNHNS, CDR2 SASEGT. The trim removed 2 bases at V and 2 bases at J, leaving 9 bases unmatched. CDR3 sequence: CASSETLGQPTYEQYF. For the CDR3, the DNA is TGTGCCAGCAGTGAAACTTTGGGACAGCCAACCTACGAGCAGTACTTC.

Written as DNA, the CDR3 is TGTGCCTGGAGGACCGTTCTTGGACAGACAAATCAGCCCCAGCATTTT. It yields the protein CAWRTVLGQTNQPQHF. V gene TRBV30 combines with J gene TRBJ1-5, with D perhaps TRBD1 (6 bases). This CDR3 comprises 16 residues. V lost 3 bases, J lost 4 bases, and 19 bases lay in between. Germline assignment: CDR1 GTSNPN and CDR2 SVGIG (reference sequence).

The rearrangement uses TRBV6-5 and TRBJ1-5; D ambiguous. V was shortened by 9 bases and J by 5 bases, with 11 bases between the two germline ends. The germline V gene has CDR1 MNHEY and CDR2 SVGAGI. CDR3 length: 12 amino acids. The CDR3 DNA sequence: TGTGCCAGTACCTCGGGGTATCAGCCCCAGCATTTT. Residues: CASTSGYQPQHF.

The chain links TRBV12-3 or TRBV12-4 to TRBJ1-2; D gene uncertain. The CDR3 extends over 12 amino acids. Trimming cost V 7 bases and J 6 bases, with 12 bases left between them. The CDR3 coding sequence is TGTGCCAGCACTCAATTCTACCATGGCTACACCTTC. As protein: CASTQFYHGYTF.

CDR3 DNA: TGTGCCAGCAACGACCTAGGGGCCAGGCAGCCCCAGCATTTT. Protein product: CASNDLGARQPQHF. This chain connects TRBV6-5 to TRBJ1-5; a weak D match, TRBD1 (5 bases). Looked up from germline, CDR1 is MNHEY and CDR2 is SVGAGI. CDR3 size: 14 residues. The V gene lost 7 bases and the J gene lost 7 bases, with 17 bases spanning the gap.

This sequence joins TRBV5-1 and TRBJ1-5; D is possibly TRBD1 (6 bases). CDR1 and CDR2 from the germline V gene are SGHRS and YFSETQ. V dropped 0 bases and J dropped 5 bases, with 12 bases sitting between them. This CDR3 spans 15 amino acids. The CDR3: CASSLDGDRYQPQHF. CDR3 nucleotides: TGCGCCAGCAGCTTGGATGGAGACAGGTATCAGCCCCAGCATTTT.

The V and J genes are TRBV6-1 and TRBJ2-7; possible D gene TRBD1, 7 bases. V lost 7 bases and J 7 bases, leaving 20 bases between the germline ends. Germline CDR1 MNHNS, CDR2 SASEGT. CDR3 length equals 14 residues. The CDR3 region is CASTISEGAGEQYF. In DNA, the CDR3 is TGTGCCAGCACCATATCCGAGGGGGCGGGGGAGCAGTACTTC.

J is TRBJ1-2 and V is TRBV25-1; D is possibly TRBD1 (6 bases). Deletions cut 8 bases from V and 4 bases from J, with 14 bases between. The length of the CDR3 is 13 residues. The germline CDR1 and CDR2 sequences are MGHDK and SYGVNS. CDR3 sequence (DNA): TGTGCCAGCGAAAACAGGGAGGGCTATGGCTACACCTTC. This encodes CASENREGYGYTF.

Concerning this clone: This sample also contains other DNA sequences that code for the same CDR3. This chain links TRBV9 with TRBJ2-1; maybe TRBD1 (5 bases). With 0 bases removed from V and 1 base from J, the gap between germline ends came to 5 bases. The CDR3 is 14 residues long. Germline V gene data show CDR1 as SGDLS and CDR2 as YYNGEE. The CDR3 region has the DNA TGTGCCAGCAGCGTAGGGACATCCTACAATGAGCAGTTCTTC. Encoded protein: CASSVGTSYNEQFF.

This clone was observed a single time. CDR3 loop: CASSSQGGEKLFF. The CDR3 DNA reads as TGTGCCAGCAGTTCTCAAGGGGGTGAAAAACTGTTTTTT. The chain recombines TRBV5-4 with TRBJ1-4; D is possibly TRBD1 (6 bases). The CDR3 runs to 13 residues. The germline gives CDR1 SGHNT, CDR2 YYREEE (reference sequence). The germline V and J ends were trimmed by 5 bases and 7 bases, with 12 bases remaining between them.

This clone appeared once. The V call is TRBV5-1, the J call TRBJ1-1, with 12 bases fitting TRBD1. Looked up from germline, CDR1 is SGHRS and CDR2 is YFSETQ. The V gene end was trimmed by 1 base and the J gene end by 1 base; junction bases not matched to a gene: 8. The CDR3 extends over 18 amino acids. In DNA form, the CDR3 reads TGCGCCAGCAGCTTGTGGGACAGGGGGCAGGTGGGGAACACTGAAGCTTTCTTT. This translates into CASSLWDRGQVGNTEAFF.

The chain links TRBV2 to TRBJ1-6; 7 bases are shared with TRBD1. Germline assignment: CDR1 SNHLY and CDR2 FYNNEI. V was clipped by 4 bases and J by 7 bases; unmatched bases: 10. This CDR3 is 16 amino acids long. This chain's CDR3 is CASSGDSGTANSPLHF. CDR3 DNA: TGTGCCAGCAGTGGGGATTCCGGGACAGCGAATTCACCCCTCCACTTT. Together with reference TRBV2 and TRBJ1-6, the CDR3 gives the full variable domain: EPEVTQTPSHQVTQMGQEVILRCVPISNHLYFYWYRQILGQKVEFLVSFYNNEISEKSEIFDDQFSVERPDGSNFTLKIRSTKLEDSAMYFCASSGDSGTANSPLHFGNGTRLTVT.

This clone was counted a single time. The genes are TRBV20-1 and TRBJ1-1, with D maybe TRBD1 (5 bases). Per germline, CDR1 DFQATT and CDR2 SNEGSKA (reference sequence). The CDR3 loop spans 13 amino acids. Trimming took 3 bases from V and 0 from J, leaving 8 bases between them. The CDR3 here is CSASSGMNTEAFF. CDR3 in DNA: TGCAGTGCTAGTTCAGGGATGAACACTGAAGCTTTCTTT.

J is TRBJ1-5 and V is TRBV19; a weak D match, TRBD1 (5 bases). This CDR3 is 17 amino acids long. Germline V lookup: CDR1 LNHDA, CDR2 SQIVND (reference sequence). V lost 0 bases and J 3 bases, leaving 15 bases between the germline ends. CDR3 sequence reads: CASSIDLSRAHNQPQHF. The CDR3 nucleotides are TGTGCCAGTAGTATAGATCTCTCCAGGGCTCACAATCAGCCCCAGCATTTT.

The chain couples TRBV3-1 (or the pseudogene TRBV3-2) to TRBJ1-6; perhaps TRBD1 as D (6 bases). Trimming took off 3 bases at V and 7 bases at J, with 10 bases between the two ends. CDR3 length: 14 amino acids. Germline CDR1 LGHDT, CDR2 YNNKEL (reference sequence). CDR3 loop: CASSQIGQNSPLHF. The CDR3 nucleotides are TGTGCCAGCAGCCAGATCGGACAGAATTCACCCCTCCACTTT.

This clone was seen a handful of times. This rearrangement joins TRBV18 to TRBJ2-1; 10 nucleotides match TRBD2. Germline-derived CDR1 and CDR2 are KGHSH and LQKENI. The V and J ends lost 6 bases and 8 bases, in that order; junction bases with no gene match: 7. This CDR3 has 14 amino acids. DNA of the CDR3: TGTGCCAGCTCCTTACTAGCGGGGTTGGATGAGCAGTTCTTC. Translated, it gives CASSLLAGLDEQFF.

J is TRBJ1-1 and V is TRBV13; TRBD1 might be the D (5 bases). The CDR3 consists of 13 residues. V dropped 5 bases and J dropped 6 bases, with 13 bases sitting between them. CDR1 PRHDT and CDR2 FYEKMQ come from the germline V gene (reference sequence). The CDR3 DNA follows: TGTGCCAGCAGCCTAGCCCCGGGGGCTGAAGCTTTCTTT. Amino acid sequence: CASSLAPGAEAFF.

The CDR3 here is CASSLGSAGGNYGYTF. The CDR3 bases are TGTGCCAGCAGCTTGGGCTCGGCAGGGGGCAACTATGGCTACACCTTC. The chain carries TRBV5-4 and TRBJ1-2, with TRBD1 matching 8 bases. V was pared by 0 bases and J by 2 bases, with 6 bases of the junction left unmatched. The length of the CDR3 is 16 residues. Germline CDR1 and CDR2: SGHNT and YYREEE (reference sequence).

This clone was found a few times. The J gene is TRBJ1-6, the V gene TRBV30, with 7 bases that match TRBD1. V trimming: 4 bases; J trimming: 10 bases; junction bases outside the gene matches: 7. The germline V gene encodes CDR1 GTSNPN and CDR2 SVGIG (reference sequence). The length of the CDR3 is 13 residues. The CDR3 DNA sequence: TGTGCCTGGACTGCGACAGGGAGATCACCCCTCCACTTT. The encoded protein is CAWTATGRSPLHF.

The CDR3 sequence: CASSGDQASIQYF. CDR3 bases: TGTGCCAGCTCAGGAGACCAAGCAAGCATTCAGTACTTC. The chain is built from TRBV18 and TRBJ2-4; D is undetermined. The CDR3 runs 13 residues. The germline CDR1 and CDR2 sequences are KGHSH and LQKENI. Trimming removed 5 bases from V and 9 bases from J, with 14 bases in between.

The rearrangement joins TRBV12-3 or TRBV12-4 to TRBJ2-7; a weak D match, TRBD2 (5 bases). Trimming removed 3 bases from V and 5 bases from J, with 11 bases in between. The CDR3 sequence is 13 residues long. CDR3 DNA: TGTGCCAGCAGTTTTCGGGGTTTTGACGAGCAGTACTTC. Translating gives CASSFRGFDEQYF.

The V call is TRBV11-2, the J call TRBJ1-3; no reliable D call. The CDR3 extends over 13 amino acids. Germline V gene lookup returns CDR1 SGHAT and CDR2 FQNNGV. V gave up 6 bases and J gave up 7 bases, with 13 bases separating them. The CDR3 here is CASSITGRNTIYF. DNA for the CDR3: TGTGCCAGCAGTATAACGGGGAGGAACACCATATATTTT.

The V gene is TRBV19, the J gene TRBJ2-7; maybe TRBD1 (6 bases). From germline, CDR1 is LNHDA and CDR2 SQIVND (reference sequence). The CDR3 spans 16 residues. Trimming took off 5 bases at V and 2 bases at J, with 19 bases between the two ends. This chain's CDR3 is CASSPTDWGPTYEQYF. The CDR3 DNA follows: TGTGCCAGTAGTCCCACCGACTGGGGGCCCACCTACGAGCAGTACTTC.

The rearrangement links TRBV10-3 to TRBJ1-4; 11 positions match TRBD1. Germline assignment: CDR1 ENHRY and CDR2 SYGVKD. Trimming cost V 6 bases and J 8 bases; bases outside gene matches: 8. This CDR3 spans 15 amino acids. The chain's CDR3 is CAISSPDRGREKLFF. The DNA of the CDR3 is TGTGCCATCAGCTCACCGGACAGGGGGCGGGAAAAACTGTTTTTT.

The chain links TRBV7-9 to TRBJ1-1, with 9 bases fitting TRBD1. V lost 1 base, J lost 7 bases, and 1 base stayed unmatched. Germline assignment: CDR1 SEHNR and CDR2 FQNEAQ (reference sequence). CDR3 length: 13 residues. CDR3 amino acids: CASSLETGGEAFF. The CDR3 DNA is TGTGCCAGCAGCTTAGAGACAGGGGGTGAAGCTTTCTTT. The full variable domain, with the rest looked up from reference TRBV7-9 and TRBJ1-1, is DTGVSQNPRHKITKRGQNVTFRCDPISEHNRLYWYRQTLGQGPEFLTYFQNEAQLEKSRLLSDRFSAERPKGSFSTLEIQRTEQGDSAMYLCASSLETGGEAFFGQGTRLTVV.

This rearrangement joins TRBV12-3 or TRBV12-4 to TRBJ1-2; 9 positions match TRBD1. Unmatched junction bases numbered 5, after V lost 7 bases and J lost 5 bases. The CDR3 runs to 13 residues. Here the CDR3 DNA reads TGTGCCAGCACAGGGGACAGGGAATATGGCTACACCTTC. It yields the protein CASTGDREYGYTF.

The chain has TRBV30 and TRBJ2-7, with D maybe TRBD2 (6 bases). Trimming left V 5 bases short and J 0 bases short, with 14 bases between. The CDR3 extends over 14 amino acids. Germline loops: CDR1 GTSNPN, CDR2 SVGIG (reference sequence). The CDR3 spells CAWGAGGSSYEQYF. CDR3 in DNA: TGTGCCTGGGGGGCCGGGGGAAGCTCCTACGAGCAGTACTTC.